The clone carrying this T cell receptor beta chain has ten or more counts. This sample is drawn from a study of early T cells in non-severe SARS-CoV-2 infection. Whole-study context: Alpha and beta chains were unpaired, from unsorted whole-blood bulk RNA.

CDR3 length: 19 amino acids. Looked up from germline, CDR1 is SGHTA and CDR2 is FQGNSA. V was pared by 5 bases and J by 4 bases, with 28 bases between. Separate cDNA molecules each had unique molecular identifiers attached to them. TCRdb recomputed calls from the 5' RACE reads with MiXCR, one row per CDR3 protein. The sample has about 20,000 distinct CDR3 sequences, 4% seen once. The rearrangement uses TRBV7-2 and TRBJ2-3, with TRBD1 as a possible D gene (7 bases). Sequenced sample: whole blood. The receptor comes from an adult who was a healthcare worker with PCR-confirmed SARS-CoV-2 infection or an uninfected control (not recorded which). CDR3 bases: TGTGCCAGCAGCCAGAGGCAGCGCAGGGGGACTTCCGTCCCAGATACGCAGTATTTT. This translates into CASSQRQRRGTSVPDTQYF.